This TCR beta chain was recovered during a study of blood T cells in healthy people across ages. Study observations and caveats: Diversity estimated from one million T cells was considered an underestimate.

For the second PCR, which ran for roughly 7 to 11 cycles, a sample-barcoded 5' primer and a J-beta primer mix were used. A single record per CDR3 protein comes from TCRdb applying MiXCR to the 5' RACE reads. The profile shows some 1.7 million distinct CDR3 sequences, roughly 27% of them singletons. Each individual donor underwent a draw of ten milliliters of peripheral blood. Extraction yielded at least 5 micrograms of total RNA per sample. About this clonotype itself: Its target is not known.

This CDR3 contains 16 residues. Germline loops: CDR1 DFQATT, CDR2 SNEGSKA (reference sequence). J lost 1 base, V lost 6 bases, and 8 bases had no gene match. Sequences were obtained from blood. This TCR was recovered from a woman younger than 45 in good health. The chain recombines TRBV20-1 with TRBJ2-4, with 11 bases fitting TRBD2. The CDR3 spells CSARVAGGRAKNIQYF. As DNA, the CDR3 is TGCAGTGCCAGGGTAGCGGGGGGGCGGGCCAAAAACATTCAGTACTTC.